Listed here are 11 T cell receptor beta chains from one sample, sequenced in a study of CD8+ T cells in alopecia areata. Treatment described: oral pan-JAK inhibitor, 5-10 mg twice daily. Extracted RNA was reverse transcribed into cDNA, the sequencing template. TCRdb's copy holds only in-frame clones and misses some; the assay was immunoSEQ multiplex PCR. The repertoire includes nearly 200,000 clones, about 62% of them detected once, and more than 5.5% sits in the top ten. Source: CD4+ T cells sorted from blood, taken at week 24, from a patient treated with tofacitinib. The source of these receptors is a human donor with alopecia areata.

The chain recombines TRBV20-1 with TRBJ2-5; D unresolved. Trimming cost V 2 bases and J 5 bases, with 6 bases left between them. The CDR3 is made up of 11 amino acids. The germline V gene encodes CDR1 DFQATT and CDR2 SNEGSKA (reference sequence). CDR3 nucleotides: TGCAGTGCTAGAAAGGACGAGACCCAGTACTTC. Translation: CSARKDETQYF.

Worth noting for this clone: Additional DNA sequences in this sample encode the identical CDR3. This chain links TRBV28 with TRBJ1-2; 9 positions match TRBD1. Germline CDR1 MDHEN, CDR2 SYDVKM. The CDR3 covers 13 residues. Trimming took 5 bases from V and 5 from J; bases not matched to a gene: 3. The CDR3 region is CASSIDRGYGYTF. CDR3 nucleotides: TGTGCCAGCAGTATCGACAGGGGGTATGGCTACACCTTC.

This chain joins TRBV7-9 and TRBJ2-7; D ambiguous. There are 12 residues in the CDR3. Looked up from germline, CDR1 is SEHNR and CDR2 is FQNEAQ (reference sequence). V lost 4 bases, J lost 9 bases, and 13 bases lay in between. The DNA for the CDR3 is TGTGCCAGCAGCTACGCTGGGGTCAGGCAGTACTTC. This gives the protein CASSYAGVRQYF.

The chain is built from TRBV20-1 and TRBJ2-7; no clear D gene. Germline CDR1 and CDR2: DFQATT and SNEGSKA (reference sequence). The CDR3 spans 11 residues. Trimming pared 5 bases from V and 0 bases from J, leaving 5 bases between. The CDR3 nucleotides read TGCAGTGCTCCAAGCTCCTACGAGCAGTACTTC. The encoded protein is CSAPSSYEQYF.

This clone turned up a few times. The chain joins TRBV25-1 to TRBJ1-2, with 9 nucleotides matching TRBD1. This CDR3 comprises 16 residues. The V and J ends lost 6 bases and 3 bases, in that order; junction bases with no gene match: 11. Germline assignment: CDR1 MGHDK and CDR2 SYGVNS. In DNA, the CDR3 is TGTGCCAGCAGCCCTCCTGGGACAGGGATAGACTATGGCTACACCTTC. Protein: CASSPPGTGIDYGYTF.

This clone showed up just a few times. The chain recombines TRBV7-9 with TRBJ2-7, with D perhaps given as TRBD1 or TRBD2 (5 bases each). Germline CDR1 reads SEHNR; CDR2 reads FQNEAQ (reference sequence). The CDR3 is made up of 16 amino acids. Trimming stripped 5 bases from V and 2 bases from J, with 19 bases between. The CDR3 DNA reads TGTGCCAGCAGCCTTAGAGTAGGGACGGCTACCTACGAGCAGTACTTC. Amino acid sequence: CASSLRVGTATYEQYF.

The chain joins TRBV7-2 to TRBJ2-3, with D uncertain. Germline lookup yields CDR1 SGHTA and CDR2 FQGNSA. Trimming pared 5 bases from V and 1 base from J, leaving 16 bases between. This CDR3 has 16 amino acids. The CDR3 nucleotides read TGTGCCAGCAGCCCCTTCGCCGGATCTGGCACAGATACGCAGTATTTT. This translates into CASSPFAGSGTDTQYF.

V usage is TRBV4-1 and J usage is TRBJ2-7; 10 bases map to TRBD1. Germline CDR1 reads MGHRA; CDR2 reads YSYEKL. The V and J ends lost 3 bases and 6 bases, in that order; junction bases with no gene match: 8. The CDR3 is 15 residues long. The CDR3, as DNA: TGCGCCAGCAGCCATCCTGGACAGGGGGATTTCGAGCAGTACTTC. It specifies CASSHPGQGDFEQYF.

This clone was found a few times. The V and J genes are TRBV7-3 and TRBJ1-2; TRBD1 agrees at 7 bases. This CDR3 is 13 amino acids long. Germline V lookup: CDR1 SGHTA, CDR2 FQGTGA. The V and J ends lost 5 bases and 8 bases, in that order; junction bases with no gene match: 8. The CDR3 loop is CASSPSQGEGYTF. In nucleotides, the CDR3 is TGTGCCAGCAGCCCATCCCAGGGGGAGGGCTACACCTTC.

This clone turned up a few times. J is TRBJ2-4 and V is TRBV28, with 9 bases identical to TRBD1. This CDR3 has 15 residues. V shed 8 bases, J shed 2 bases, and the junction held 7 bases outside the gene matches. Germline V gene sequence: CDR1 MDHEN, CDR2 SYDVKM. The CDR3 DNA follows: TGTGCCAGCCGCACAGGGGGCTATTCCAAAAACATTCAGTACTTC. Its protein is CASRTGGYSKNIQYF.

This clone showed up just a few times. This sequence joins TRBV5-1 and TRBJ1-1; D ambiguous. This CDR3 region has 13 residues. Germline CDR1 SGHRS, CDR2 YFSETQ. Trimming took off 4 bases at V and 0 bases at J, with 7 bases between the two ends. The CDR3 DNA follows: TGCGCCAGCAGCCTATCGATGAACACTGAAGCTTTCTTT. Its protein product is CASSLSMNTEAFF.